A single TCR beta chain is shown here with its context. Antigen: not known. CDR3 size: 15 residues. The junction had 10 bases not matched to a gene; V was cut back by 6 bases and J by 7 bases. Germline V gives CDR1 MNHEY, CDR2 SMNVEV (reference sequence). The data were produced by immunoSEQ multiplex PCR, yet TCRdb's version contains in-frame clones alone and is incomplete. The sample contains 100,000 to 120,000 clones, over 85% of which appear only once. This sample stems from a study of T cell responses to AZD1222 COVID-19 vaccine. Overall study findings and caveats: A mostly white British donor set with more females was recruited, and clonal diversity was possibly underestimated. Baseline testing showed seropositivity in only a handful of AZD1222 recipients. Nearly half of the spike-specific TCRs reportedly recognize variant regions that carry no mutations. Repertoires were sampled only after the peak T cell response.

The chain employs TRBV27 and TRBJ2-3; 10 bases are a match to TRBD2. This TCR was recovered from an adult who received the AZD1222 COVID-19 vaccine. The starting material was peripheral blood, obtained 28 days after the second AZD1222 dose. DNA of the CDR3: TGTGCCAGCAGCCGTCTAGCGGGGGCCGGGAATACGCAGTATTTT. Protein: CASSRLAGAGNTQYF.